Sequencing of this T cell receptor (beta chain) was carried out in a study of blood T cells in healthy people across ages. Next came a second PCR, run for about 6 to 12 cycles, which used a sample-barcoded 5' primer along with a J-beta primer mix. Sequencing yielded, for each sample, at least 3 million paired-end reads carrying CDR3. TCRdb itself ran the 5' RACE reads through MiXCR, one entry per CDR3 protein. The table records around 1,000,000 distinct CDR3 sequences, 25% of them present only once. The germline V gene encodes CDR1 SEHNR and CDR2 FQNEAQ (reference sequence). The CDR3 runs 14 residues. This sample also appeared in a second study, on T cells of mothers and their children.

This sequence joins TRBV7-9 and TRBJ2-5; possible D gene TRBD2, 6 bases. The J call may not be correct, given that the DNA end is closer to TRBJ2-7. The specimen was blood. This TCR was sampled from a girl aged 2-10 years in good health. The CDR3 reads CATPGERVSYEQYF. CDR3 sequence (DNA): TGTGCCACCCCGGGGGAAAGAGTCTCCTACGAGCAGTACTTC.